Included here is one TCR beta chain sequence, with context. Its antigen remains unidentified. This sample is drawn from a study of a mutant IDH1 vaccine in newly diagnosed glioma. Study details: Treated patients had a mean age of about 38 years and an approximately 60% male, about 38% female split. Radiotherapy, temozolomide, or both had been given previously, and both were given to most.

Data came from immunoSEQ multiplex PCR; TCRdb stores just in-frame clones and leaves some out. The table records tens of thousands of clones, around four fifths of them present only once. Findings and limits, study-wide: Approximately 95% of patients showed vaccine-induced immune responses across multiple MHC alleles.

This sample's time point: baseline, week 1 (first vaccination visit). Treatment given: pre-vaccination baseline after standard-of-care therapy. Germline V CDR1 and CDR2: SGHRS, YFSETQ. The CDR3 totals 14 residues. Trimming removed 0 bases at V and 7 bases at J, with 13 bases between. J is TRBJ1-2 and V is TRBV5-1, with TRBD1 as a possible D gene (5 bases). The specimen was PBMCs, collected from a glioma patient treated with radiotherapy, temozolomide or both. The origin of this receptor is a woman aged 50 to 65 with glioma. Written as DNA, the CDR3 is TGCGCCAGCAGCTTGGCCGGCAGGGAGGTTGGCTACACCTTC. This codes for CASSLAGREVGYTF.